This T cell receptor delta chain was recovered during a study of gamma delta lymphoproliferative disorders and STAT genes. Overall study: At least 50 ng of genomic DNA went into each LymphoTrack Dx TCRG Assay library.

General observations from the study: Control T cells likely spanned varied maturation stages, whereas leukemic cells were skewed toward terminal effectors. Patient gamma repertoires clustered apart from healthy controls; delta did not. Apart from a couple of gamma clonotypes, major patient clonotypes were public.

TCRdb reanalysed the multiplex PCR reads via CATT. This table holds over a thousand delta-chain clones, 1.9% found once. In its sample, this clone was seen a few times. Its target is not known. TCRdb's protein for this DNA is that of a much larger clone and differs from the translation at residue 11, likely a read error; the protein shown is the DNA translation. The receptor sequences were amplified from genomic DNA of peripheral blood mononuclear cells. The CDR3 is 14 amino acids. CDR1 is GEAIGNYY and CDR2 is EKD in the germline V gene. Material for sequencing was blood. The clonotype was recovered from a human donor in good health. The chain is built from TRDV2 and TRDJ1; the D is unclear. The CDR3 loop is CACDPITNTDILIF. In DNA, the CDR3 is TGTGCCTGTGACCCTATTACCAACACCGATATACTCATCTTT.